This is a list of T cell receptor beta chains from one sample in a study of blood T cell repertoires in COVID-19. The repertoire was sequenced with immunoSEQ multiplex PCR; TCRdb's copy has only in-frame clones and lacks some. The table shows about 300,000 clones, with about 91% occurring only once. The sequencing input was peripheral blood. The receptors come from a woman in her 30s with COVID-19, enrolled during active disease. CDR3s include the opening cysteine and the closing phenylalanine or tryptophan. Each record gives: CDR3 protein, V gene, J gene.

CDR3aa: CASSSTGQGNQPQHF; v_gene: TRBV5-6; j_gene: TRBJ1-5
CDR3aa: CASSLTGTMNTEAFF; v_gene: TRBV5-1; j_gene: TRBJ1-1
CDR3aa: CASSWNDRDNQPQHF; v_gene: TRBV2; j_gene: TRBJ1-5
CDR3aa: CASSIGPRSPLHF; v_gene: TRBV19; j_gene: TRBJ1-6
CDR3aa: CASSQDRGGGADTQYF; v_gene: TRBV4-2; j_gene: TRBJ2-3
CDR3aa: CASSLGKGTVNTGELFF; v_gene: TRBV5-4; j_gene: TRBJ2-2
CDR3aa: CASSFGGRGNNQPQHF; v_gene: TRBV28; j_gene: TRBJ1-5
CDR3aa: CASSLLAGGLVEQYF; v_gene: TRBV14; j_gene: TRBJ2-7
CDR3aa: CASSLGLTKYNEQFF; v_gene: TRBV5-4; j_gene: TRBJ2-1
CDR3aa: CASSAGTATNEKLFF; v_gene: TRBV2; j_gene: TRBJ1-4
CDR3aa: CASSTGDSSYEQYF; v_gene: TRBV13; j_gene: TRBJ2-7
CDR3aa: CASSETLLPNEKLFF; v_gene: TRBV10-1; j_gene: TRBJ1-4
CDR3aa: CASSNREILTDGYTF; v_gene: TRBV2; j_gene: TRBJ1-2
CDR3aa: CASSSRGGTLTGELFF; v_gene: TRBV5-4; j_gene: TRBJ2-2
CDR3aa: CATSDGSGRHYGYTF; v_gene: TRBV24-1; j_gene: TRBJ1-2
CDR3aa: CASSQEGTANQPQHF; v_gene: TRBV4-1; j_gene: TRBJ1-5
CDR3aa: CASSSLGGGLGETQYF; v_gene: TRBV11-3; j_gene: TRBJ2-5
CDR3aa: CASSQDQLWRGQETQYF; v_gene: TRBV3-1/TRBV3-2; j_gene: TRBJ2-5
CDR3aa: CASSSLTGGDKANYGYTF; v_gene: TRBV27; j_gene: TRBJ1-2
CDR3aa: CATGQKDTQYF; v_gene: TRBV24-1; j_gene: TRBJ2-3
CDR3aa: CASSPRYQETQYF; v_gene: TRBV7-9; j_gene: TRBJ2-5
CDR3aa: CASRGPGGGEQFF; v_gene: TRBV19; j_gene: TRBJ2-1
CDR3aa: CASSPHPNRLIEAFF; v_gene: TRBV7-8; j_gene: TRBJ1-1
CDR3aa: CASSSIRQAPDTQYF; v_gene: TRBV11-2; j_gene: TRBJ2-3
CDR3aa: CASSQDYPGGEPQHF; v_gene: TRBV4-2; j_gene: TRBJ1-5
CDR3aa: CASSPNNRGLRHEQYF; v_gene: TRBV5-6; j_gene: TRBJ2-7
CDR3aa: CASSLGDRDSSPLHF; v_gene: TRBV5-6; j_gene: TRBJ1-6
CDR3aa: CASSDYRGDGYTF; v_gene: TRBV7-6; j_gene: TRBJ1-2
CDR3aa: CASSYDRGREQYF; v_gene: TRBV6-5; j_gene: TRBJ2-7
CDR3aa: CASSLTGGPSPLHF; v_gene: TRBV28; j_gene: TRBJ1-6
CDR3aa: CASSKMAGGAWINQPQHF; v_gene: TRBV21-1; j_gene: TRBJ1-5
CDR3aa: CASRLGTGGAGTEAFF; v_gene: TRBV3-1/TRBV3-2; j_gene: TRBJ1-1
CDR3aa: CASSIRDSVQETQYF; v_gene: TRBV19; j_gene: TRBJ2-5
CDR3aa: CASTLLAGITDTQYF; v_gene: TRBV6-5; j_gene: TRBJ2-3
CDR3aa: CASSPDKAGTNYGYTF; v_gene: TRBV7-2; j_gene: TRBJ1-2
CDR3aa: CASSSALTPGELFF; v_gene: TRBV13; j_gene: TRBJ2-2
CDR3aa: CASSLGQGGSYGYTF; v_gene: TRBV5-1; j_gene: TRBJ1-2
CDR3aa: CASSLGTGGEAFF; v_gene: TRBV6-2/TRBV6-3; j_gene: TRBJ1-1
CDR3aa: CASSPPDREYTIYF; v_gene: TRBV18; j_gene: TRBJ1-3
CDR3aa: CASSIRLSGGDQPQHF; v_gene: TRBV19; j_gene: TRBJ1-5